A single sample is the source of the 12 T cell receptor beta chains below, sequenced in a study of T cells in Graves' hyperthyroidism and ophthalmopathy (dated by TCRdb to the late 2010s). The protocol used for the library was multiplex PCR. The sample was run on an Illumina HiSeq 2000. The TCR beta CDR3 regions were amplified from the RNA transcripts. The TCR CDR3 was subjected to a first round of RT-PCR using the HTBI primer set and the Qiagen OneStep RT-PCR kit. The raw public reads went through TCRdb reprocessing: fastp at Q25, MiXCR clone calling, in-frame beta chains kept. When rows share a CDR3 protein, they turn into one entry using the most common DNA and genes. The sample data list some 550,000 distinct CDR3 sequences, and approximately 16% of these were observed just once. Roughly 3.5% of the sample lies in the top ten. Material for sequencing was blood. The receptor source for this set is a woman aged 35 to 49 with Graves' ophthalmopathy.

This clonotype was picked up a small number of times. The chain combines TRBV6-1 with TRBJ2-5; 9 nucleotides match TRBD2. V dropped 10 bases and J dropped 5; count of bases not matched to a gene: 5. CDR3 length: 12 residues. CDR1 is MNHNS and CDR2 is SASEGT in the germline V gene. CDR3: CATSGVWETQYF. The CDR3, as DNA: TGTGCCACTAGCGGGGTATGGGAGACCCAGTACTTC.

The chain combines TRBV10-2 with TRBJ2-1; TRBD2 agrees at 9 bases. Trimming at V came to 0 bases and at J to 5 bases, leaving 5 bases not matched to a gene. CDR1 is WSHSY, CDR2 SAAADI, per germline. This CDR3 has 16 amino acids. The CDR3 sequence is CASSESGGRAHNEQFF. The CDR3 DNA is TGCGCCAGCAGTGAGTCGGGCGGGAGGGCCCACAATGAGCAGTTCTTC.

V and J are TRBV20-1 and TRBJ2-5; 10 bases align to TRBD2. The junction had 8 bases not matched to a gene; V was cut back by 5 bases and J by 2 bases. Per the germline V gene, CDR1 is DFQATT and CDR2 is SNEGSKA (reference sequence). The CDR3 totals 15 residues. The CDR3: CSALPTAGGQETQYF. The CDR3 DNA reads as TGCAGTGCTTTACCCACAGCGGGAGGGCAAGAGACCCAGTACTTC.

This sequence joins TRBV7-2 and TRBJ1-6, with D uncertain. The CDR3 loop spans 16 amino acids. Germline CDR1 and CDR2: SGHTA and FQGNSA. Trimming pared 1 base from V and 2 bases from J, leaving 9 bases between. The CDR3 DNA reads TGTGCCAGCAGCTTAGGCACGGGCCCCTATAATTCACCCCTCCACTTT. As protein: CASSLGTGPYNSPLHF.

This clonotype was observed a few times. This rearrangement joins TRBV6-1 to TRBJ1-5, with D tentatively TRBD1 (5 bases). V shed 5 bases and J shed 0 bases, with 11 bases lying between them. The length of the CDR3 is 15 residues. Germline lookup yields CDR1 MNHNS and CDR2 SASEGT. The CDR3 DNA follows: TGTGCCAGCAGTCTATCCAGGGATAGCAATCAGCCCCAGCATTTT. Protein product: CASSLSRDSNQPQHF.

This clonotype was counted many times. The rearrangement links TRBV10-2 to TRBJ2-1; 11 bases align to TRBD1. The V gene end was trimmed by 6 bases and the J gene end by 6 bases; junction bases not matched to a gene: 7. Germline CDR1 reads WSHSY; CDR2 reads SAAADI. The CDR3 is 15 residues long. CDR3 sequence: CASRPGQGVGNEQFF. The DNA for the CDR3 is TGCGCCAGCAGGCCGGGACAGGGGGTGGGCAATGAGCAGTTCTTC.

CDR3 amino acids: CASSITGTRELFF. CDR3 nucleotide sequence: TGTGCCAGTAGTATAACAGGGACCAGGGAGCTGTTTTTT. This sequence joins TRBV19 and TRBJ2-2, with D perhaps matching TRBD1 (6 bases). The ends were cut back, 2 bases at V and 9 bases at J, with 10 bases in the middle. Germline V gene lookup returns CDR1 LNHDA and CDR2 SQIVND (reference sequence). CDR3 size: 13 residues.

The rearrangement links TRBV5-1 to TRBJ2-2; 7 bases are shared with TRBD1. J was trimmed by 4 bases and V by 0 bases; bases with no gene match: 3. Germline values: CDR1 SGHRS, CDR2 YFSETQ. The CDR3 is 15 residues long. The CDR3, as DNA: TGCGCCAGCAGCTTGGACAGGGGCGGCACCGGGGAGCTGTTTTTT. Translating gives CASSLDRGGTGELFF.

This clonotype was counted many times. The gene calls are TRBV7-2 and TRBJ2-3, with 10 positions matching TRBD2. The CDR3 loop spans 17 amino acids. The J segment lost 1 base and the V segment lost 3 bases, leaving 7 bases of the junction unmatched. Germline CDR1 and CDR2: SGHTA and FQGNSA. The CDR3 nucleotides read TGTGCCAGCAGCTTGTCTAGCGGGAGCTTCGGCACAGATACGCAGTATTTT. This encodes CASSLSSGSFGTDTQYF.

CDR3 DNA: TGTGCCAGCAGCTGGGACAGGGGGGATGGCTACACCTTC. Translating gives CASSWDRGDGYTF. This chain connects TRBV7-9 to TRBJ1-2, with TRBD1 identical over 11 bases. Germline CDR1 reads SEHNR; CDR2 reads FQNEAQ (reference sequence). The CDR3 is 13 amino acids. The J segment lost 6 bases and the V segment lost 4 bases, leaving 1 base of the junction unmatched.

This clonotype was seen a few times. V usage is TRBV4-1 and J usage is TRBJ2-7, with 10 bases identical to TRBD2. V lost 1 base to trimming and J lost 0 bases; unmatched junction nucleotides: 15. The CDR3 runs to 20 residues. Germline V gene lookup returns CDR1 MGHRA and CDR2 YSYEKL. The CDR3 nucleotides are TGCGCCAGCAGCCAAGCGGACCCCTCTAGCGGGAGTGGGGGCTCCTACGAGCAGTACTTC. It encodes CASSQADPSSGSGGSYEQYF.

Ten or more counts support this clonotype. V usage is TRBV6-1 and J usage is TRBJ2-7; D uncertain. Germline values: CDR1 MNHNS, CDR2 SASEGT. The CDR3 contains 13 residues. With 5 bases removed from V and 3 bases from J, the gap between germline ends came to 11 bases. Here the CDR3 reads CASSLRQDYEQYF. CDR3 DNA sequence: TGTGCCAGCAGTTTAAGGCAAGACTACGAGCAGTACTTC.